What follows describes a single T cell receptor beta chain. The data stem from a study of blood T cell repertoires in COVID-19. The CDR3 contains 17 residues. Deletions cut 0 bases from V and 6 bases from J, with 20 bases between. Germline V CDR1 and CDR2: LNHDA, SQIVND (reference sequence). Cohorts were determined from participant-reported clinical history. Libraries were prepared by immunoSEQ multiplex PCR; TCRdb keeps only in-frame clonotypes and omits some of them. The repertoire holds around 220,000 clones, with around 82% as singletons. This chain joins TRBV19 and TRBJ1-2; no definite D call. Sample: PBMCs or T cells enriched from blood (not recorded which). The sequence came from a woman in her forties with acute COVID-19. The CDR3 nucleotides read TGTGCCAGTAGTATAGACCCACGGCGCGGACTTAGCGATGGCTACACCTTC. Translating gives CASSIDPRRGLSDGYTF.